These T cell receptor beta chains were read from a single sample in a study of OX40 agonist ivuxolimab in advanced cancers. The repertoire was sequenced with immunoSEQ multiplex PCR; TCRdb's copy has only in-frame clones and lacks some. The profile covers tens of thousands of clones, with 90% to 95% appearing a single time and 2% to 3% taken by the ten largest. The specimen comprised CD4+ or CD8+ T cells sorted from blood, sampled in a trial of the OX40 agonist ivuxolimab. The receptors were sampled from an adult with an advanced solid tumor such as melanoma, head and neck, liver or kidney cancer. CDR3s include the opening cysteine and the closing phenylalanine or tryptophan. A D gene is named only where the DNA matches it firmly. Where a row states a size, it is once, few, many or the class of an expanded clone; other rows omit it.

j_call clone_size v_call d_call cdr3_aa cdr3_nt
TRBJ1-4 - TRBV2 TRBD1 CASSDGTGGWDNEKLFF TGTGCCAGCAGTGATGGGACAGGGGGCTGGGATAATGAAAAACTGTTTTTT
TRBJ2-7 - TRBV5-1 - CASSLEQTFYEQYF TGCGCCAGCAGCTTGGAACAGACCTTCTACGAGCAGTACTTC
TRBJ1-1 - TRBV4-1 - CASSQVQGSATEAFF TGCGCCAGCAGCCAAGTCCAGGGGTCGGCCACTGAAGCTTTCTTT
TRBJ1-6 - TRBV4-3 - CASSQDRVTDNSPLHF TGCGCCAGCAGCCAAGACCGGGTGACAGATAATTCACCCCTCCACTTT
TRBJ2-2 - TRBV11-3 - CASSFIEGELFF TGTGCCAGCAGCTTTATCGAGGGGGAGCTGTTTTTT
TRBJ1-2 - TRBV25-1 - CASSPPPINYGYTF TGTGCCAGCAGTCCCCCCCCGATCAACTATGGCTACACCTTC
TRBJ1-3 once TRBV27 - CASSLRGVGNTIYF TGTGCCAGCAGTTTAAGAGGAGTAGGAAACACCATATATTTT
TRBJ2-7 - TRBV7-9 - CASSPGPLPDEQYF TGTGCCAGCAGCCCCGGACCGCTGCCCGACGAGCAGTACTTC
TRBJ2-3 - TRBV7-9 TRBD1 CASSARDRDTDTQYF TGTGCCAGCAGCGCCCGGGACAGGGACACAGATACGCAGTATTTT
TRBJ2-2 - TRBV27 TRBD1 CASSLDRAGTGELFF TGTGCCAGCAGCCTAGACAGGGCGGGCACCGGGGAGCTGTTTTTT
TRBJ1-2 - TRBV9 - CASSVADYNYGYTF TGTGCCAGCAGCGTAGCAGATTATAACTATGGCTACACCTTC
TRBJ2-7 - TRBV7-9 - CASSPTGAYEQYF TGTGCCAGCAGCCCGACGGGAGCCTACGAGCAGTACTTC
TRBJ1-1 - TRBV30 - CALGEMNTEAFF TGTGCCTTGGGGGAGATGAACACTGAAGCTTTCTTT
TRBJ1-4 - TRBV15 TRBD1 CATSRDRTGGTNEKLFF TGTGCCACCAGCAGAGACAGGACAGGGGGAACTAATGAAAAACTGTTTTTT
TRBJ2-1 - TRBV11-2 TRBD2 CASSLGGLGNEQFF TGTGCCAGCAGCTTAGGAGGACTAGGGAATGAGCAGTTCTTC
TRBJ1-2 - TRBV4-1 - CASSQVSRKPDGYTF TGCGCCAGCAGCCAAGTATCGAGGAAGCCAGATGGCTACACCTTC